This T cell receptor beta chain comes out of a study of blood T cell repertoires in COVID-19. Study-level background: Sites in the United States, Italy and Spain provided acute and convalescent COVID-19 samples. Nucleic acid was either cDNA or gDNA, and it came from T cells, B-cell-depleted T cells, or PBMCs.

The ends were cut back, 4 bases at V and 9 bases at J, with 19 bases in the middle. CDR1 SGHDN and CDR2 FVKESK come from the germline V gene. This CDR3 contains 16 residues. In the original processing: Quantification of nucleated cells was approximated via reference gene primer amplification. This table comes from immunoSEQ multiplex PCR, and its TCRdb copy is limited to in-frame clones, with some not included. For V, J and clone size, that table is used; D and trimming come from the DNA. The repertoire includes some 200,000 clones, roughly 88% of them detected once, and around 1.5% sits in the top ten.

This chain joins TRBV14 and TRBJ1-6, with a tentative D call TRBD1 (5 bases). This TCR derives from a woman between 40 and 55 years old who had recovered from COVID-19. Input material: peripheral blood. The CDR3 spells CASSLQASSISSPLHF. CDR3 DNA: TGTGCCAGCAGCCTACAGGCATCGTCCATTTCTTCACCCCTCCACTTT.